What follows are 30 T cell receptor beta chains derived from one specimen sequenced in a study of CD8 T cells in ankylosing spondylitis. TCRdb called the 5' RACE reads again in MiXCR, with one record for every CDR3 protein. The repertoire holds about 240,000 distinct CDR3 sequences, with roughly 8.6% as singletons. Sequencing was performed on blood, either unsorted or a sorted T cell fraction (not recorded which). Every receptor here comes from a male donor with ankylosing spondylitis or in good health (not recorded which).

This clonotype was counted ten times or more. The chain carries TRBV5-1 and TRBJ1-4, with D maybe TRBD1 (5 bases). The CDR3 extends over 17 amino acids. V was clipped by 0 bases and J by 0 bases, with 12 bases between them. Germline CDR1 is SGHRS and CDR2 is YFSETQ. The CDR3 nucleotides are TGCGCCAGCAGCTTGGCCGGTGGGACCTCAACTAATGAAAAACTGTTTTTT. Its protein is CASSLAGGTSTNEKLFF.

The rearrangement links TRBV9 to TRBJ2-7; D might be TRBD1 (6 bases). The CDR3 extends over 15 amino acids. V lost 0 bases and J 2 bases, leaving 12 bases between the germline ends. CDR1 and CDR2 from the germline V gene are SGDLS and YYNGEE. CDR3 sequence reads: CASSVGGTSPYEQYF. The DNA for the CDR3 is TGTGCCAGCAGCGTAGGGGGGACAAGTCCCTACGAGCAGTACTTC.

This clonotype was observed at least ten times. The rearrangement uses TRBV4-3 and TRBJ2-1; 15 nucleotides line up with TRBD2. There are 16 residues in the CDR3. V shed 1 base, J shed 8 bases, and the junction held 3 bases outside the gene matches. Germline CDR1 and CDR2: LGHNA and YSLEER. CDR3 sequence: CASSQGTSGRAHEQFF. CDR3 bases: TGCGCCAGCAGCCAAGGGACTAGCGGGAGGGCCCATGAGCAGTTCTTC.

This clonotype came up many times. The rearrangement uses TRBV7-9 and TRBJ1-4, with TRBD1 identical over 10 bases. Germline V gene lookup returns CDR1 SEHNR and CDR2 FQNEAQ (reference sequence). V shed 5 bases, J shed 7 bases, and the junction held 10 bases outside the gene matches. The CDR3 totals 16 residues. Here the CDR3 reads CASSPPSGQGSEKLFF. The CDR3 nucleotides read TGTGCCAGCAGCCCACCCTCGGGACAGGGGAGTGAAAAACTGTTTTTT.

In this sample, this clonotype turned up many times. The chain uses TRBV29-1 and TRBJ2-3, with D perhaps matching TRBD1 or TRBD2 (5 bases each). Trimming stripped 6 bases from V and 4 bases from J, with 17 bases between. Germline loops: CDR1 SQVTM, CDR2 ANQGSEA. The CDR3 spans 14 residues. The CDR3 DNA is TGCAGCGTCGAGGGACGGACCCACCCAGATACGCAGTATTTT. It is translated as CSVEGRTHPDTQYF.

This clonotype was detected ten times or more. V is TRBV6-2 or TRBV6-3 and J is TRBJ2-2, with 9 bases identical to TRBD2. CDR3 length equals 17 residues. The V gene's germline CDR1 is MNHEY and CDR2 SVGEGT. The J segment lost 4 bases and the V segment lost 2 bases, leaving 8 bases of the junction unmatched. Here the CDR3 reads CASSYGLAGDPTGELFF. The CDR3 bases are TGTGCCAGCAGTTACGGCTTAGCGGGGGACCCCACCGGGGAGCTGTTTTTT.

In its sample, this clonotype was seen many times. CDR3 amino acids: CASSSATEGQETQYF. The CDR3 coding sequence is TGTGCCAGCAGCTCGGCCACGGAGGGGCAAGAGACCCAGTACTTC. The chain joins TRBV7-9 to TRBJ2-5; a weak D match, TRBD2 (6 bases). V shed 4 bases and J shed 2 bases, with 14 bases lying between them. The CDR3 spans 15 residues. Germline CDR1 reads SEHNR; CDR2 reads FQNEAQ (reference sequence). The full variable domain, rest sourced from reference TRBV7-9 and TRBJ2-5, is DTGVSQNPRHKITKRGQNVTFRCDPISEHNRLYWYRQTLGQGPEFLTYFQNEAQLEKSRLLSDRFSAERPKGSFSTLEIQRTEQGDSAMYLCASSSATEGQETQYFGPGTRLLVL.

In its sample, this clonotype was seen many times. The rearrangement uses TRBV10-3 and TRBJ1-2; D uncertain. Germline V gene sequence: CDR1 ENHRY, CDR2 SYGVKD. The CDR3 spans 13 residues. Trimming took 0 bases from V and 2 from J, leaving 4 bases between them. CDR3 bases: TGTGCCATCAGTGAGTCCGAGAACTATGGCTACACCTTC. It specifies CAISESENYGYTF.

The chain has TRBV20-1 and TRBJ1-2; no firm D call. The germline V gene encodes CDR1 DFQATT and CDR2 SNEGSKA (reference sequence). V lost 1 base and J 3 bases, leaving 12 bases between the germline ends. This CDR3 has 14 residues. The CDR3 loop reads CSARGSTEYYGYTF. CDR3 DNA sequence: TGCAGTGCTAGAGGTTCGACTGAGTACTATGGCTACACCTTC.

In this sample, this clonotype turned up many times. The CDR3 loop is CASSLRQGDGAFF. In DNA form, the CDR3 reads TGCGCCAGCAGCTTGAGGCAGGGAGATGGAGCTTTCTTT. This chain uses TRBV5-1 with TRBJ1-1; a possible D gene is TRBD1 (5 bases). CDR1 is SGHRS and CDR2 is YFSETQ in the germline V gene. The CDR3 length is 13 residues. V was shortened by 1 base and J by 10 bases, with 14 bases between the two germline ends. Based on the CDR3 plus reference TRBV5-1 and TRBJ1-1, the full variable domain is KAGVTQTPRYLIKTRGQQVTLSCSPISGHRSVSWYQQTPGQGLQFLFEYFSETQRNKGNFPGRFSGRQFSNSRSEMNVSTLELGDSALYLCASSLRQGDGAFFGQGTRLTVV.

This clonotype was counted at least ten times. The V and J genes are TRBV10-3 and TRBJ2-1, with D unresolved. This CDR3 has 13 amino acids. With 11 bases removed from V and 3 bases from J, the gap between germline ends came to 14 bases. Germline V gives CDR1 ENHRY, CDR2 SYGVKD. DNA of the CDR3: TGTGCCGCCTCCAAAGATGACTACAATGAGCAGTTCTTC. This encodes CAASKDDYNEQFF.

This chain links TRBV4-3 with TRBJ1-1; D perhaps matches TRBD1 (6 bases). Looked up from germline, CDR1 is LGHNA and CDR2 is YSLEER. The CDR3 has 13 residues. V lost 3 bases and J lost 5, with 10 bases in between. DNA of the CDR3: TGCGCCAGCAGCCAGCTTGACAGGACTGAAGCTTTCTTT. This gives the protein CASSQLDRTEAFF.

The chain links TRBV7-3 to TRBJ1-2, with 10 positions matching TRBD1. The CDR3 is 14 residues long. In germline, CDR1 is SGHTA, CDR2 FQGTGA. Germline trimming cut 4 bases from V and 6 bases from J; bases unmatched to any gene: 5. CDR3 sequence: CASSSGTGADGYTF. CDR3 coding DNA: TGTGCCAGCAGCTCCGGGACAGGGGCGGATGGCTACACCTTC. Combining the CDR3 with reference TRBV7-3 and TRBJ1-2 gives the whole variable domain GAGVSQTPSNKVTEKGKYVELRCDPISGHTALYWYRQSLGQGPEFLIYFQGTGAADDSGLPNDRFFAVRPEGSVSTLKIQRTERGDSAVYLCASSSGTGADGYTFGSGTRLTVV.

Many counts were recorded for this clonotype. The CDR3 loop reads CASSLRQTEAFF. The CDR3 coding sequence is TGTGCCAGCAGTTTGAGGCAAACTGAAGCTTTCTTT. The chain joins TRBV12-3 or TRBV12-4 to TRBJ1-1; the D is unclear. V was shortened by 3 bases and J by 5 bases, with 7 bases between the two germline ends. CDR3 length: 12 residues.

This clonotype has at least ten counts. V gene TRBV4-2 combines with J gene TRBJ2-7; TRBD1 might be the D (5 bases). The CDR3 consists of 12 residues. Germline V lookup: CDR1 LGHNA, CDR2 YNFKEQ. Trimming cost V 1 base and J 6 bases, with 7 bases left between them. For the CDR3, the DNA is TGTGCCAGCAGCCAAGGGGGCGGCGAGCAGTACTTC. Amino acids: CASSQGGGEQYF.

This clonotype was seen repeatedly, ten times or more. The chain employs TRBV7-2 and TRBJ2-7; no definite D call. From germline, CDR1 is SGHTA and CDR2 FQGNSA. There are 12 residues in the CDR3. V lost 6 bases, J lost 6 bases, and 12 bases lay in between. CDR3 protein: CASSVVGGEQYF. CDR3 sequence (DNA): TGTGCCAGCAGTGTGGTGGGCGGCGAGCAGTACTTC.

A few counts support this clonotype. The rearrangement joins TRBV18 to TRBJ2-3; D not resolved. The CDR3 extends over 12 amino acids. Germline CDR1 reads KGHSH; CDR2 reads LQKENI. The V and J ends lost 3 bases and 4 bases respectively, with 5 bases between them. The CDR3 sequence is CASSPEPDTQYF. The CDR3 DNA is TGTGCCAGCTCACCCGAGCCAGATACGCAGTATTTT. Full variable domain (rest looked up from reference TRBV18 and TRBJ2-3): NAGVMQNPRHLVRRRGQEARLRCSPMKGHSHVYWYRQLPEEGLKFMVYLQKENIIDESGMPKERFSAEFPKEGPSILRIQQVVRGDSAAYFCASSPEPDTQYFGPGTRLTVL.

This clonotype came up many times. DNA of the CDR3: TGTGCCAGCAGCTTAAGGGTATCTGGAAACACCATATATTTT. Translated: CASSLRVSGNTIYF. The rearrangement joins TRBV5-6 to TRBJ1-3, with no clear D. CDR1 SGHDT and CDR2 YYEEEE come from the germline V gene. The CDR3 is 14 amino acids. V was trimmed by 2 bases and J by 1 base, leaving 7 bases between them.

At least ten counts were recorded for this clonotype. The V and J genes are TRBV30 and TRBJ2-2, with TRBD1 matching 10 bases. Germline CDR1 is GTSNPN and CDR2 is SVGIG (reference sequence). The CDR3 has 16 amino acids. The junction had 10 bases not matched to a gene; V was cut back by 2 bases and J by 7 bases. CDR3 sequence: CAWSTLDRGLFGELFF. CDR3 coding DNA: TGTGCCTGGAGTACCCTGGACAGGGGGTTGTTCGGGGAGCTGTTTTTT.

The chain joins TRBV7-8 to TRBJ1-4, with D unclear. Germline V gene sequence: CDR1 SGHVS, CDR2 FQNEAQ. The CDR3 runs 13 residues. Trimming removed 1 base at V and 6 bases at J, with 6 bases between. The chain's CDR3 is CASSLERDEKLFF. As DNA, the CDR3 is TGTGCCAGCAGCTTAGAGCGGGATGAAAAACTGTTTTTT. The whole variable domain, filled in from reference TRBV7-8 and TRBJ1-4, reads GAGVSQSPRYKVAKRGQDVALRCDPISGHVSLFWYQQALGQGPEFLTYFQNEAQLDKSGLPSDRFFAERPEGSVSTLKIQRTQQEDSAVYLCASSLERDEKLFFGSGTQLSVL.

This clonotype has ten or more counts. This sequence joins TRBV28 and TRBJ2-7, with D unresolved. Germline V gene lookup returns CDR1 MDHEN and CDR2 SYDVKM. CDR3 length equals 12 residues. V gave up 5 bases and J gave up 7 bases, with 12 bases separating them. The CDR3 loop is CASSPKKDEQYF. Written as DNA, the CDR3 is TGTGCCAGCAGTCCAAAAAAAGATGAGCAGTACTTC.

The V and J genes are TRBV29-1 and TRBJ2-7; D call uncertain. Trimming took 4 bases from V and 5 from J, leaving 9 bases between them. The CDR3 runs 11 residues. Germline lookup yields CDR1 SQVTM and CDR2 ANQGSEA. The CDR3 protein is CSVGMSDEQYF. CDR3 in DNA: TGCAGCGTTGGAATGAGCGACGAGCAGTACTTC.

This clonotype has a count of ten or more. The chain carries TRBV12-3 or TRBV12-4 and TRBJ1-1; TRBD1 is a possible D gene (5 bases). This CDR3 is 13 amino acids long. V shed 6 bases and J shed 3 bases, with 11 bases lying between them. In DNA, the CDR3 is TGTGCCAGCAGAGTGGGACCGCACACTGAAGCTTTCTTT. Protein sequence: CASRVGPHTEAFF.

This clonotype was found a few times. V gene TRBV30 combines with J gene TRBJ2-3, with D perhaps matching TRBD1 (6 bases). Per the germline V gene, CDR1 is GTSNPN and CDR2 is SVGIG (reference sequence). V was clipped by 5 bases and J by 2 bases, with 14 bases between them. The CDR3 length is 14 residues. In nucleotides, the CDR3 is TGTGCCTGGTTACAACAGGGCCCCACAGATACGCAGTATTTT. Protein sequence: CAWLQQGPTDTQYF.

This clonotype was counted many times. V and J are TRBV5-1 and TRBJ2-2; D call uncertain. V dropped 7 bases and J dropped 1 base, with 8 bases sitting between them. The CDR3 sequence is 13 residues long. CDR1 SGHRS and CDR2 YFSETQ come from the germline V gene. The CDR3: CASGIGNTGELFF. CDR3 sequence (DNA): TGCGCCAGCGGTATAGGGAACACCGGGGAGCTGTTTTTT. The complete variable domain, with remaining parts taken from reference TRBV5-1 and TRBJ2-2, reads KAGVTQTPRYLIKTRGQQVTLSCSPISGHRSVSWYQQTPGQGLQFLFEYFSETQRNKGNFPGRFSGRQFSNSRSEMNVSTLELGDSALYLCASGIGNTGELFFGEGSRLTVL.

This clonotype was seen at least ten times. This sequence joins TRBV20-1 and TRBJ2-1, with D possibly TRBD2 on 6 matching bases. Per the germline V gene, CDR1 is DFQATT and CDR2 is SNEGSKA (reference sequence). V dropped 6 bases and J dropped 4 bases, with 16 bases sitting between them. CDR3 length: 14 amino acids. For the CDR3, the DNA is TGCAGTGCGATTCCGGGAGAGAGGTACAATGAGCAGTTCTTC. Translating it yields CSAIPGERYNEQFF.

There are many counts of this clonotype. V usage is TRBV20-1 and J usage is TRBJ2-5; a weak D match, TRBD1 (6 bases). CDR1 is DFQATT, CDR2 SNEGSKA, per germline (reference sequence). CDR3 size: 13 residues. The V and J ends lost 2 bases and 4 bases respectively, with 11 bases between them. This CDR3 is CSARKGHRETQYF. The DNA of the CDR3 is TGCAGTGCTAGAAAGGGACATCGAGAGACCCAGTACTTC.

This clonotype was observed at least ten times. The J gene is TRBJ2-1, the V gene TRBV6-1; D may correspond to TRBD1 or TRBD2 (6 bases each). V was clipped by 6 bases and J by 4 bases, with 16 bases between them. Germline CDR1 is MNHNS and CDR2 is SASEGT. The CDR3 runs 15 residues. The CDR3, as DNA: TGTGCCAGCAGCCCCACCGGGGGCGGGTACAATGAGCAGTTCTTC. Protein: CASSPTGGGYNEQFF.

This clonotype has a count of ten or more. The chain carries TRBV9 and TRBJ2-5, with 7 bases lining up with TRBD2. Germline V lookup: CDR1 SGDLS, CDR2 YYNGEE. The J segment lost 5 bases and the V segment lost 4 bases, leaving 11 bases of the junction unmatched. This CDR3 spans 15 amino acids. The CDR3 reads CASSPPPGGKETQYF. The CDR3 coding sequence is TGTGCCAGCAGCCCTCCCCCGGGGGGTAAGGAGACCCAGTACTTC.

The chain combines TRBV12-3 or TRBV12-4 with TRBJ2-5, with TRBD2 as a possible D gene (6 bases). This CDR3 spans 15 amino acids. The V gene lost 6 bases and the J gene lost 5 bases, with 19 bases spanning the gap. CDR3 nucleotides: TGTGCCAGCAGCCTAAAGGTGGGAGGATCGGAGACCCAGTACTTC. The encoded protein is CASSLKVGGSETQYF.